This T cell receptor (beta chain) was captured by sequencing in a study of CD8+ T cells in alopecia areata. Study-level information: It was 6 to 18 months of tofacitinib, and then there were 6 months off drug.

Study-wide results and caveats: Scalp data also include sequences from resident alphabeta T cells of normal skin. Higher clonality and more expanded CD8+ clones appeared in lesional than normal scalp. Patients showed less clear TCR sequence sharing than mice, possibly partly because of HLA diversity.

This clone occurred a few times. Its antigen is unidentified. Punch biopsies of lesional scalp, plus peripheral blood, were taken from alopecia areata patients. Germline assignment: CDR1 MGHDK and CDR2 SYGVNS. V gave up 6 bases and J gave up 2 bases, with 10 bases separating them. The CDR3 contains 14 residues. Extracted RNA was reverse transcribed, and the resulting cDNA served as sequencing template. Produced via immunoSEQ multiplex PCR; TCRdb's table is partial and in-frame only. There are around 7,300 clones in the sample; roughly 67% occur only once, and less than 20% lies in the top ten. The material sequenced was skin, taken at week 0. The sequence was collected from a human donor with alopecia areata. This rearrangement joins TRBV25-1 to TRBJ2-2; D remains unclear. The DNA of the CDR3 is TGTGCCAGCAGGGGGTACTCTAACACCGGGGAGCTGTTTTTT. Translated: CASRGYSNTGELFF. The full variable domain, in which reference TRBV25-1 and TRBJ2-2 provide the parts outside the CDR3, is EADIYQTPRYLVIGTGKKITLECSQTMGHDKMYWYQQDPGMELHLIHYSYGVNSTEKGDLSSESTVSRIRTEHFPLTLESARPSHTSQYLCASRGYSNTGELFFGEGSRLTVL.